This note documents a single T cell receptor (beta chain) sequence. What antigen it recognizes has not been identified. No clone much larger than this one lies a single base away; base qualities are absent. Interpreted using the paper, the time point label stands for: baseline before first vaccination. Samples from vaccinated people were obtained from the UK trials COV001 and COV002, which included a single-blind randomized controlled phase 2/3 trial of AZD1222 (ChAdOx1 nCoV-19) in healthy adults. For TCRbeta chain sequencing, PBMC samples were collected from trial participants at day 0 and at day 28 after the second dose. The CDR3 regions of human TCRbeta chains were analyzed by immunosequencing. The study's processing was this. TCRs in the repertoires were matched against a reference library of SARS-CoV-2-specific TCRs that had been generated with the MIRA antigen-specificity platform. Breadth was defined as the fraction of unique TCRs that were SARS-CoV-2-associated. Depth was defined as the fraction of total T cells that were SARS-CoV-2-associated. Using the MIRA data, every spike-specific TCR was mapped to the spike region that the TCR reacted to and assigned to either a CD4 or a CD8 class. Log10-transformed breadth and depth values were compared by one-way ANOVA with Sidak's multiple comparisons tests. Entries here come from immuneACCESS through TCRdb and include only in-frame sequences with V and J called. Some clones fail to appear in such tables; in the studies checked, an unresolved V gene covers under half of the shortfall, and the cause of the remainder is unknown. V, J and clone size reflect that table, while D and trimming were determined from the DNA. A total of 80,000 to 100,000 clones appear in this sample, just over 85% of them only once. Approximately 6% of the sample is in the top ten clones.

The sample is drawn from a study of T cell responses to AZD1222 COVID-19 vaccine (dated by TCRdb to about 2021). In the study overall: AZD1222 recipients with second doses at about 4 weeks or about 12 weeks were pooled, because spike-specific TCR depth and breadth did not differ between schedules. TCR sequencing was performed for 233 trial participants, of whom around 210 were given two doses of AZD1222 and around 26 were given two doses of MenACWY control vaccine. Trial participants were enrolled by age into 18-55, 56-69 and 70-plus year subgroups, with roughly 150, 30 and 60 TCR-sequenced participants respectively. Findings and caveats that apply to the study as a whole: Most participants were white British and females outnumbered males, and the authors suggested that clonal diversity may have been underestimated. The whole spike protein was spanned by vaccine-associated CD4 TCRs, and dominant responses were seen in regions 160-218 and 743-854. Because no day 14 peak-response samples were available, repertoires were characterized only after the peak T cell response. Nearly half of unique spike-specific TCRs reportedly recognized epitopes outside regions mutated in the B.1.351 and B.1.1.7 variants. Only a handful of AZD1222 recipients were SARS-CoV-2 seropositive at baseline, limiting conclusions about previously exposed vaccinees. Spike-specific TCR breadth and depth rose significantly after two AZD1222 doses compared with day 0 and with MenACWY recipients. The 56-69-year group was small, and its depth increase did not reach significance, likely because of low power.

The trim is 3 bases for V and 2 bases for J, with a gap of 18 bases between the germline ends. From cysteine to phenylalanine, the CDR3 is 17 amino acids long. The only DNA kept is the CDR3, 51 bases in frame from the first base. The germline V gene (reference sequence) gives CDR1 as MNHEY and CDR2 as SMNVEV. Source: peripheral blood, taken on day 0 of AZD1222 vaccination. This TCR derives from an adult in good health. In this chain, TRBV27 is recombined with TRBJ2-3; 5 matching bases give a weak D call of TRBD1. DNA sequence: TGTGCCAGCAGTTTTTTCGGCGCGGCAGGGTTCACAGATACGCAGTATTTT. Translated, this gives CASSFFGAAGFTDTQYF.